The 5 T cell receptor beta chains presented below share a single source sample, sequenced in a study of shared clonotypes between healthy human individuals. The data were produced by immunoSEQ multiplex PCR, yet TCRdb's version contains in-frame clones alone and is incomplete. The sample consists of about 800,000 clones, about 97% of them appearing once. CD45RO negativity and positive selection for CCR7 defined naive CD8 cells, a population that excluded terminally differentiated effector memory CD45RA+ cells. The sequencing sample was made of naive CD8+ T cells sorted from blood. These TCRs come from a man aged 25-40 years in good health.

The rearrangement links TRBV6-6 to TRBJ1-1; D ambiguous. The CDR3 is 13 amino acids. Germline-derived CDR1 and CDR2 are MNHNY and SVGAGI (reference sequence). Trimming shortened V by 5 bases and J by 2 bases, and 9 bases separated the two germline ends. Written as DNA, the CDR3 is TGTGCCAGCAGTCTCACGAAAAACACTGAAGCTTTCTTT. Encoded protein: CASSLTKNTEAFF.

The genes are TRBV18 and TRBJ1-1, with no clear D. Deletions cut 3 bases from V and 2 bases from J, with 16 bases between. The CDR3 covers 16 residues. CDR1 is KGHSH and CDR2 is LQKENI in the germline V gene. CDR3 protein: CASSPAGGTANTEAFF. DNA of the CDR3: TGTGCCAGCTCACCCGCAGGAGGAACAGCTAACACTGAAGCTTTCTTT.

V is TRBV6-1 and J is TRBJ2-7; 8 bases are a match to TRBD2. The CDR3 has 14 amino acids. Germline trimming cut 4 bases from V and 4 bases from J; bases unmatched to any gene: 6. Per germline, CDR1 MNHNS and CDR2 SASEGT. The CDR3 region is CASSAGAGGYEQYF. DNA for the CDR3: TGTGCCAGCAGTGCCGGGGCGGGAGGTTACGAGCAGTACTTC.

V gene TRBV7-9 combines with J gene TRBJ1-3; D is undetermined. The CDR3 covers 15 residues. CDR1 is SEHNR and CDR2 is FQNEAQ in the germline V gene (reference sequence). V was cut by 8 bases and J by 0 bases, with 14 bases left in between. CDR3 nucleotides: TGTGCCAGCTTAATAACGGCAGGCTCTGGAAACACCATATATTTT. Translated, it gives CASLITAGSGNTIYF.

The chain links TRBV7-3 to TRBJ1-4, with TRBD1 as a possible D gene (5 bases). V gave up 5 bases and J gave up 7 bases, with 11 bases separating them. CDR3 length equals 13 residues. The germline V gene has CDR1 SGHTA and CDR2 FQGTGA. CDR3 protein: CASSPGAGEKLFF. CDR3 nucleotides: TGTGCCAGCAGCCCTGGGGCGGGTGAAAAACTGTTTTTT.